A single sample gave rise to the 8 T cell receptor beta chains below, sequenced in a study of shared clonotypes between healthy human individuals. The assay was immunoSEQ multiplex PCR, and TCRdb's table has in-frame clones only and misses some. The table lists 980,000 or so clones, roughly 72% of them singletons. The specimen was memory CD4+ T cells sorted from blood. The sample's subset: CD45RA-negative fraction. These receptors came from a man younger than 35 in good health.

V usage is TRBV27 and J usage is TRBJ2-4, with 10 positions matching TRBD2. V lost 5 bases, J lost 3 bases, and 10 bases stayed unmatched. The length of the CDR3 is 17 residues. Germline V CDR1 and CDR2: MNHEY, SMNVEV (reference sequence). The CDR3 DNA follows: TGTGCCAGCAGTACTAGCGGGACGGGGGTAGGCAAAAACATTCAGTACTTC. Translation: CASSTSGTGVGKNIQYF.

CDR3 sequence reads: CASSYSRTGWEPQHF. The CDR3 DNA reads TGTGCCAGCAGTTACTCGAGGACGGGGTGGGAGCCCCAGCATTTT. The chain couples TRBV6-6 to TRBJ1-5; no firm D call. Germline CDR1 is MNHNY and CDR2 is SVGAGI (reference sequence). The CDR3 consists of 15 residues. Trimming shortened V by 0 bases and J by 8 bases, and 14 bases separated the two germline ends.

The rearrangement joins TRBV9 to TRBJ2-2; 10 positions agree with TRBD2. CDR1 is SGDLS and CDR2 is YYNGEE in the germline V gene. The CDR3 loop spans 17 amino acids. With 1 base clipped from V and 6 bases from J, the junction kept 9 bases outside the gene matches. CDR3 in DNA: TGTGCCAGCAGCGTACGTCCTAGCGGGGGCGGACCCGGGGAGCTGTTTTTT. This encodes CASSVRPSGGGPGELFF.

The chain joins TRBV28 to TRBJ1-2, with D possibly matching TRBD1 (5 bases). CDR3 length: 12 amino acids. The germline gives CDR1 MDHEN, CDR2 SYDVKM. Between the trimmed V and J ends, which lost 11 bases and 0 bases, there was a span of 10 bases. DNA of the CDR3: TGTGCCGCGACAGTCCCTAACTATGGCTACACCTTC. Amino acids: CAATVPNYGYTF.

This rearrangement joins TRBV2 to TRBJ2-5; possibly TRBD2 for D (5 bases). Looked up from germline, CDR1 is SNHLY and CDR2 is FYNNEI. The CDR3 is 13 amino acids. V gave up 7 bases and J gave up 5 bases, with 14 bases separating them. As DNA, the CDR3 is TGTGCCAGCACCGAACTAGTGTATGAGACCCAGTACTTC. It translates to CASTELVYETQYF.

Points on this clone: The sample holds other DNA sequences that translate to the same CDR3. This chain joins TRBV18 and TRBJ2-5; TRBD2 matches 9 bases. CDR1 is KGHSH, CDR2 LQKENI, per germline. Losses at the gene ends were 2 bases for V and 3 bases for J; bases not matched to a gene: 1. The CDR3 totals 14 residues. Here the CDR3 reads CASSPRTSEETQYF. In nucleotides, the CDR3 is TGTGCCAGCTCACCAAGGACTAGCGAAGAGACCCAGTACTTC.

The chain uses TRBV2 and TRBJ1-2; no definite D call. The V and J ends lost 4 bases and 0 bases respectively, with 6 bases between them. The CDR3 is 13 residues long. Germline CDR1 is SNHLY and CDR2 is FYNNEI. CDR3 sequence: CASSGEPNYGYTF. DNA of the CDR3: TGTGCCAGCAGTGGGGAACCTAACTATGGCTACACCTTC.

This chain uses TRBV7-2 with TRBJ2-3; D might be TRBD2 (5 bases). Looked up from germline, CDR1 is SGHTA and CDR2 is FQGNSA. This CDR3 contains 15 residues. V was trimmed by 1 base and J by 2 bases, leaving 10 bases between them. DNA for the CDR3: TGTGCCAGCAGCTTAGGAGGGCGAAACACAGATACGCAGTATTTT. Translation gives CASSLGGRNTDTQYF.